The 17 T cell receptor beta chains given below trace back to one sample, sequenced in a study of shared clonotypes between healthy human individuals. Profiled with immunoSEQ multiplex PCR; TCRdb holds only in-frame clones, not every one. The sample lists more than 2 million clones, more than 90% occurring once. Specimen: naive CD4+ T cells sorted from blood. As for subset: CD45RA+ positively selected. The receptors originated from a man between 18 and 35 years old in good health.

The rearrangement joins TRBV5-6 to TRBJ1-6; possibly TRBD1 for D (6 bases). The CDR3 is 14 residues long. Trimming took off 2 bases at V and 10 bases at J, with 13 bases between the two ends. Germline assignment: CDR1 SGHDT and CDR2 YYEEEE. The CDR3 spells CASSLIQGNSPLHF. The CDR3 DNA follows: TGTGCCAGCAGCTTAATACAGGGTAACTCACCCCTCCACTTT.

The rearrangement uses TRBV5-4 and TRBJ2-7; weak D call: TRBD2 (5 bases). CDR3 length: 14 amino acids. Trimming stripped 7 bases from V and 0 bases from J, with 14 bases between. Germline assignment: CDR1 SGHNT and CDR2 YYREEE (reference sequence). The CDR3 protein is CASGSDGNSYEQYF. In nucleotides, the CDR3 is TGTGCCAGCGGATCTGACGGGAACTCCTACGAGCAGTACTTC. The whole variable domain, filled in from reference TRBV5-4 and TRBJ2-7, reads ETGVTQSPTHLIKTRGQQVTLRCSSQSGHNTVSWYQQALGQGPQFIFQYYREEENGRGNFPPRFSGLQFPNYSSELNVNALELDDSALYLCASGSDGNSYEQYFGPGTRLTVT.

The J gene is TRBJ2-7, the V gene TRBV10-3; 10 nucleotides line up with TRBD2. CDR1 and CDR2 from the germline V gene are ENHRY and SYGVKD. V gave up 4 bases and J gave up 2 bases; unmatched junction bases: 5. The length of the CDR3 is 15 residues. In nucleotides, the CDR3 is TGTGCCATCAGTGGGCTAGCGGGAGTTACCTACGAGCAGTACTTC. Translation gives CAISGLAGVTYEQYF.

The V gene is TRBV11-2, the J gene TRBJ2-2; D unclear. This CDR3 is built from 15 residues. The germline V gene encodes CDR1 SGHAT and CDR2 FQNNGV. Trimming stripped 3 bases from V and 1 base from J, with 9 bases between. The CDR3 is CASSFFGRNTGELFF. The CDR3 DNA sequence: TGTGCCAGCAGCTTTTTTGGCCGGAACACCGGGGAGCTGTTTTTT.

The chain combines TRBV2 with TRBJ2-5, with D possibly being TRBD2 (7 bases). The CDR3 totals 17 residues. The germline CDR1 and CDR2 sequences are SNHLY and FYNNEI. Trimming removed 6 bases at V and 2 bases at J, with 22 bases between. The CDR3 is CASRGPRGGAEQETQYF. The CDR3 DNA sequence: TGTGCCAGCAGGGGCCCTAGGGGGGGAGCGGAACAAGAGACCCAGTACTTC.

The rearrangement uses TRBV10-3 and TRBJ1-2; TRBD1 agrees at 8 bases. The CDR3 runs 17 residues. CDR1 is ENHRY and CDR2 is SYGVKD in the germline V gene. Trimming at V came to 2 bases and at J to 0 bases, leaving 8 bases not matched to a gene. CDR3 bases: TGTGCCATCAGTGAGCGGGACAGGACTCTCACTAACTATGGCTACACCTTC. This translates into CAISERDRTLTNYGYTF.

This chain links TRBV30 with TRBJ1-2; D possibly corresponds to TRBD1 (6 bases). There are 11 residues in the CDR3. Germline loops: CDR1 GTSNPN, CDR2 SVGIG (reference sequence). The V and J ends lost 7 bases and 4 bases respectively, with 10 bases between them. CDR3 coding DNA: TGTGCCTCACAGGGCCTCTATGGCTACACCTTC. Translating it yields CASQGLYGYTF.

This clone was found once. In nucleotides, the CDR3 is TGTGCCAGCAGCACCGGACAGGCCTATTCCTACGAGCAGTACTTC. The encoded protein is CASSTGQAYSYEQYF. The chain employs TRBV14 and TRBJ2-7; 7 nucleotides line up with TRBD1. V lost 5 bases, J lost 1 base, and 8 bases stayed unmatched. The length of the CDR3 is 15 residues. CDR1 SGHDN and CDR2 FVKESK come from the germline V gene.

The gene calls are TRBV2 and TRBJ1-1; possible D gene TRBD1, 5 bases. The CDR3 is 13 amino acids. The germline V gene has CDR1 SNHLY and CDR2 FYNNEI. Trimming took 7 bases from V and 1 from J, leaving 10 bases between them. CDR3 residues: CASNQGRNTEAFF. CDR3 coding DNA: TGTGCCAGCAATCAGGGTAGGAACACTGAAGCTTTCTTT. The entire variable domain, with the rest obtained from reference TRBV2 and TRBJ1-1, is as follows: EPEVTQTPSHQVTQMGQEVILRCVPISNHLYFYWYRQILGQKVEFLVSFYNNEISEKSEIFDDQFSVERPDGSNFTLKIRSTKLEDSAMYFCASNQGRNTEAFFGQGTRLTVV.

Points on this clone: A junction boundary mismatches the germline segment, possibly from a read error. The rearrangement links TRBV6-1 to TRBJ1-6, with D maybe TRBD1 (5 bases). The CDR3 covers 17 residues. Germline V gene lookup returns CDR1 MNHNS and CDR2 SASEGT. This chain's CDR3 is CASREGAVNSYNSPLHF. CDR3 DNA sequence: TGTGCCAGCAGGGAAGGGGCAGTGAACTCCTATAATTCACCCCTCCACTTT.

V usage is TRBV6-1 and J usage is TRBJ2-5; D possibly corresponds to TRBD1 (7 bases). The V end lost 4 bases, the J end lost 3 bases, and 15 bases lay between the germline ends. Germline lookup yields CDR1 MNHNS and CDR2 SASEGT. The CDR3 contains 15 residues. CDR3 nucleotide sequence: TGTGCCAGCAGTGCTCCGGGACAGCGGGAAGAGACCCAGTACTTC. This sequence encodes CASSAPGQREETQYF.

The genes are TRBV5-6 and TRBJ2-7, with TRBD1 matching over 7 bases. This CDR3 spans 14 amino acids. CDR1 is SGHDT, CDR2 YYEEEE, per germline. Trimming removed 4 bases from V and 1 base from J; junction bases left unmatched: 5. The CDR3 region has the DNA TGTGCCAGCAGCGTCCGGGACAGATCCTACGAGCAGTACTTC. It is translated as CASSVRDRSYEQYF.

The chain is built from TRBV10-3 and TRBJ1-1, with D perhaps TRBD1 (5 bases). Germline V CDR1 and CDR2: ENHRY, SYGVKD. V lost 9 bases, J lost 0 bases, and 11 bases lay in between. The CDR3 is made up of 13 amino acids. The CDR3 bases are TGTGCCATAGAGGGGCGTTTGAACACTGAAGCTTTCTTT. Translated, it gives CAIEGRLNTEAFF.

The chain uses TRBV5-1 and TRBJ2-2, with 9 bases fitting TRBD1. The CDR3 has 20 amino acids. Germline-derived CDR1 and CDR2 are SGHRS and YFSETQ. J gave up 2 bases and V 0 bases, and 14 bases lay outside the gene matches. The CDR3 protein is CASSLAPGTGNMANTGELFF. The CDR3 nucleotides are TGCGCCAGCAGCTTGGCTCCCGGGACAGGGAATATGGCAAACACCGGGGAGCTGTTTTTT.

Note on this clone: This same CDR3 is encoded by further DNA sequences in the sample. The rearrangement joins TRBV5-1 to TRBJ2-7; TRBD1 agrees at 8 bases. With 4 bases clipped from V and 0 bases from J, the junction kept 3 bases outside the gene matches. CDR1 is SGHRS, CDR2 YFSETQ, per germline. The CDR3 totals 14 residues. This CDR3 reads CASSAGQGSYEQYF. In nucleotides, the CDR3 is TGCGCCAGCAGCGCCGGACAGGGCTCCTACGAGCAGTACTTC.

V usage is TRBV5-8 and J usage is TRBJ1-6; 7 bases agree with TRBD1. Germline V gives CDR1 SGHTS, CDR2 YDEGEE. The CDR3 spans 15 residues. V shed 0 bases, J shed 6 bases, and the junction held 3 bases outside the gene matches. CDR3 coding DNA: TGTGCCAGCAGCTTGGCCGGGACAGTTAATTCACCCCTCCACTTT. Translation: CASSLAGTVNSPLHF.

The V call is TRBV9, the J call TRBJ2-2; D not certain. There are 14 residues in the CDR3. Germline CDR1 reads SGDLS; CDR2 reads YYNGEE. Trimming took off 6 bases at V and 5 bases at J, with 14 bases between the two ends. The CDR3 DNA sequence: TGTGCCAGCACGAGGAACATAGATACCGGGGAGCTGTTTTTT. Its protein product is CASTRNIDTGELFF.